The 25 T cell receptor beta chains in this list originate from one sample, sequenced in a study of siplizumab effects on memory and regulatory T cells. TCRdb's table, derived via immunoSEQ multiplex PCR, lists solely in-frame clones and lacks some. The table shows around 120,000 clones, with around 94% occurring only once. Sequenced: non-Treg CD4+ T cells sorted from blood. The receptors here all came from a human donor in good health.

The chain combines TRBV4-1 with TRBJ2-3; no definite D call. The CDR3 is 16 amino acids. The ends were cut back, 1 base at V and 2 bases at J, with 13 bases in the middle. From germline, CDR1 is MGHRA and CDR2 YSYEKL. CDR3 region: CASSQGYVRVTDTQYF. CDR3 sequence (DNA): TGCGCCAGCAGCCAAGGTTACGTAAGAGTCACAGATACGCAGTATTTT.

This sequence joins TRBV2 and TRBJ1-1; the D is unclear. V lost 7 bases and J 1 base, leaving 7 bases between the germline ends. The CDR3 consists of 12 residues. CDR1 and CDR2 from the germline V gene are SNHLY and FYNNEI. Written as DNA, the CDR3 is TGTGCCAGCAATTGGCAGAACACTGAAGCTTTCTTT. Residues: CASNWQNTEAFF.

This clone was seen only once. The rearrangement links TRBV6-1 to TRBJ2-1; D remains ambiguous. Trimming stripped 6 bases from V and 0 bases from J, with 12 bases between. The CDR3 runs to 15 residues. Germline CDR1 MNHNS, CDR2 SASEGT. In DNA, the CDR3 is TGTGCCAGCAGGGCAGACTCTAGCTCCTACAATGAGCAGTTCTTC. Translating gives CASRADSSSYNEQFF.

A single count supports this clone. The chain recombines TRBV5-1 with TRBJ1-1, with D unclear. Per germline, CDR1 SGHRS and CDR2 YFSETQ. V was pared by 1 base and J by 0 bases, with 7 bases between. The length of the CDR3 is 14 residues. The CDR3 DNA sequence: TGCGCCAGCAGCTTGTGGGATATGAACACTGAAGCTTTCTTT. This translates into CASSLWDMNTEAFF. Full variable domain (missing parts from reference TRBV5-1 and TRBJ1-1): KAGVTQTPRYLIKTRGQQVTLSCSPISGHRSVSWYQQTPGQGLQFLFEYFSETQRNKGNFPGRFSGRQFSNSRSEMNVSTLELGDSALYLCASSLWDMNTEAFFGQGTRLTVV.

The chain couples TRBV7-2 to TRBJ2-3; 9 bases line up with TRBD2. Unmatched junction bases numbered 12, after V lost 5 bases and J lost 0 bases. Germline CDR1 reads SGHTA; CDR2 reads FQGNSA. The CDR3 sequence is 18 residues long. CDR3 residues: CASSRRVLSGGSTDTQYF. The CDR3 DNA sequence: TGTGCCAGCAGCAGACGCGTCTTGAGCGGGGGGAGCACAGATACGCAGTATTTT.

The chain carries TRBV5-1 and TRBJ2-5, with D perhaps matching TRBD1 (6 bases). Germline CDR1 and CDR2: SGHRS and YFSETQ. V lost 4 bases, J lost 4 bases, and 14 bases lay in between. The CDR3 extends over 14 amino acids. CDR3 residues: CASSLYRAIETQYF. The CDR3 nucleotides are TGCGCCAGCAGCCTGTACAGGGCGATAGAGACCCAGTACTTC.

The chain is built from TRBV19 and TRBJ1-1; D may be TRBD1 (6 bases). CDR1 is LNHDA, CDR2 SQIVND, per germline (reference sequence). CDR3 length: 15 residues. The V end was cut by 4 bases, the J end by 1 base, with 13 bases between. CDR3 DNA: TGTGCCAGTAGTAGCGCTGGGACACAGAACACTGAAGCTTTCTTT. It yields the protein CASSSAGTQNTEAFF.

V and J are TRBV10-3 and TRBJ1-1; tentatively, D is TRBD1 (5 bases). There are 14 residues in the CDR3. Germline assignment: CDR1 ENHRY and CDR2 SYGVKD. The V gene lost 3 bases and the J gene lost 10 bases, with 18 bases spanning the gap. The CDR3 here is CAISEMGGEGTAFF. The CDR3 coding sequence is TGTGCCATCAGTGAAATGGGCGGTGAGGGGACAGCTTTCTTT.

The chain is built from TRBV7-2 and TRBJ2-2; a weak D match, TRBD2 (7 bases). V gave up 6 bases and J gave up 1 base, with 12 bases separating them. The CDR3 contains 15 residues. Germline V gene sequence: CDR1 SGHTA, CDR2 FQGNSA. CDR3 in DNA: TGTGCCAGCAGGTCGGGGGGCTTGAACACCGGGGAGCTGTTTTTT. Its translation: CASRSGGLNTGELFF.

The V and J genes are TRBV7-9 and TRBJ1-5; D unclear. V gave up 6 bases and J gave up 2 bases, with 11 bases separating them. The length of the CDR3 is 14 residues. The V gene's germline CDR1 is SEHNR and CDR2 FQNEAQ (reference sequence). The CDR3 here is CASSYIDGNQPQHF. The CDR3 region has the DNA TGTGCCAGCAGTTACATAGACGGCAATCAGCCCCAGCATTTT.

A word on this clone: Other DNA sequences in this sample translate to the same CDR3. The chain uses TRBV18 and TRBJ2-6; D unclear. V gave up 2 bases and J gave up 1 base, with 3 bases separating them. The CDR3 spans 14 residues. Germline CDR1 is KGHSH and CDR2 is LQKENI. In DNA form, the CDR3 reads TGTGCCAGCTCACCAGGGTCTGGGGCCAACGTCCTGACTTTC. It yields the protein CASSPGSGANVLTF.

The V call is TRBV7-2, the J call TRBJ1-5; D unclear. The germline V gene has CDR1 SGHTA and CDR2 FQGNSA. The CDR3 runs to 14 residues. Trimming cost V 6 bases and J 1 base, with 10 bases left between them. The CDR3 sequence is CASRVGGSNQPQHF. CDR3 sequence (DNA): TGTGCCAGCAGAGTGGGCGGCAGCAATCAGCCCCAGCATTTT.

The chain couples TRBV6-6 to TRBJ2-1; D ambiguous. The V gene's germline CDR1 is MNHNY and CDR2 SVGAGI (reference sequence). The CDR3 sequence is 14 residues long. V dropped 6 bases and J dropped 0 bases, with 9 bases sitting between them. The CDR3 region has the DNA TGTGCCAGCAGCCTTTCTTTCTCCTACAATGAGCAGTTCTTC. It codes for CASSLSFSYNEQFF.

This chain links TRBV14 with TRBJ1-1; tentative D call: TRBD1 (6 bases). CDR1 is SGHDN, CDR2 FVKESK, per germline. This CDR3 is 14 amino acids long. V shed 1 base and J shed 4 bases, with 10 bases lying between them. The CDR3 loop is CASSQGGRITEAFF. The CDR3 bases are TGTGCCAGCAGCCAAGGGGGGCGGATCACTGAAGCTTTCTTT.

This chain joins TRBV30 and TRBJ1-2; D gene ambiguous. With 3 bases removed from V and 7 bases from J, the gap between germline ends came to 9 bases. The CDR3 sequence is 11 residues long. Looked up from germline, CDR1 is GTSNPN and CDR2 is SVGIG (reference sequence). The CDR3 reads CAWSPGGGYTF. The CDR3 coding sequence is TGTGCCTGGAGCCCGGGAGGTGGCTACACCTTC.

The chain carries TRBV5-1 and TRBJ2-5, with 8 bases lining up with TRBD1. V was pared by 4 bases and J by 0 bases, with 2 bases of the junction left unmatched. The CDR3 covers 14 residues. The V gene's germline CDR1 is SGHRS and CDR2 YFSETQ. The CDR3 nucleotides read TGCGCCAGCAGCGGACAGGGCTACCAAGAGACCCAGTACTTC. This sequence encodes CASSGQGYQETQYF.

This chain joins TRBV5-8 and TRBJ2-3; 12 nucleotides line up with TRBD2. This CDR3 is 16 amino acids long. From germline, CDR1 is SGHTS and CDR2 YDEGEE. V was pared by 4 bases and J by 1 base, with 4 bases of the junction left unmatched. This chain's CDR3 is CASSARTSGGTDTQYF. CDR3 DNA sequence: TGTGCCAGCAGCGCACGGACTAGCGGGGGCACAGATACGCAGTATTTT.

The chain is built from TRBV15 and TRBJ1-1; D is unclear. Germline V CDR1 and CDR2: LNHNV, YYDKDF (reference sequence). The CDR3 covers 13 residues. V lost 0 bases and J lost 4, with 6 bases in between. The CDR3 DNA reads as TGTGCCACCAGCAGAGATCTCAGCACTGAAGCTTTCTTT. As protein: CATSRDLSTEAFF.

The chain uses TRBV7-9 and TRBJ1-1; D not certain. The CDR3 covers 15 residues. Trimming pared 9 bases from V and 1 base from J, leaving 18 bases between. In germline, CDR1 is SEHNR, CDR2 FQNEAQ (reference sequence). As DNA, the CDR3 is TGTGCCAGTGGGAGAGCGATCTGGGGGAACACTGAAGCTTTCTTT. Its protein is CASGRAIWGNTEAFF.

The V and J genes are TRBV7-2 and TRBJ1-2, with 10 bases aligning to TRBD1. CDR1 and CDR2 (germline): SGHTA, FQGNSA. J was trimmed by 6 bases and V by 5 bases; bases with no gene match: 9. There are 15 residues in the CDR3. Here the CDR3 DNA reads TGTGCCAGCAGCACTAGACAGGGGGCGCTGCATGGCTACACCTTC. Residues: CASSTRQGALHGYTF. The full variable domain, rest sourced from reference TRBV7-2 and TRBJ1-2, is GAGVSQSPSNKVTEKGKDVELRCDPISGHTALYWYRQSLGQGLEFLIYFQGNSAPDKSGLPSDRFSAERTGGSVSTLTIQRTQQEDSAVYLCASSTRQGALHGYTFGSGTRLTVV.

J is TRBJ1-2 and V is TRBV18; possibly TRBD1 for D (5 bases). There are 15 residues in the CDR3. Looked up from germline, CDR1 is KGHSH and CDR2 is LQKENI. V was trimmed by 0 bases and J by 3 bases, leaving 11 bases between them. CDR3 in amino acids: CASSPPPGTDYGYTF. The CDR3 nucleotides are TGTGCCAGCTCACCACCGCCTGGGACGGACTATGGCTACACCTTC.

The CDR3 sequence is CAISESRQGFGYTF. The CDR3, as DNA: TGTGCCATCAGTGAGTCCCGGCAGGGCTTTGGCTACACCTTC. J is TRBJ1-2 and V is TRBV10-3, with a weak D call TRBD1 (5 bases). Germline V gene sequence: CDR1 ENHRY, CDR2 SYGVKD. V was clipped by 0 bases and J by 7 bases, with 12 bases between them. The length of the CDR3 is 14 residues.

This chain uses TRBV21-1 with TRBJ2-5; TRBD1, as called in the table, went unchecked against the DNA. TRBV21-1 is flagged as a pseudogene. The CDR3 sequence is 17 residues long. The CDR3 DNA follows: TGTGCCAGCAGCAAACTATTCCGGGACAGGGGGCGAGAGACCCAGTACTTC. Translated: CASSKLFRDRGRETQYF.

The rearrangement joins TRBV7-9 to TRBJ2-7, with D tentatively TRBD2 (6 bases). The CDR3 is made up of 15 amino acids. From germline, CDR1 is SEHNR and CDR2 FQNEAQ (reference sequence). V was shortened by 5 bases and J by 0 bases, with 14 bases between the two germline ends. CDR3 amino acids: CASSPRRVSSYEQYF. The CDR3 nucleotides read TGTGCCAGCAGCCCGCGGAGGGTTAGCTCCTACGAGCAGTACTTC.

CDR3 sequence (DNA): TGTGCCAGCAGCTTGGAAGGGGGGGACACTGAAGCTTTCTTT. Protein product: CASSLEGGDTEAFF. This rearrangement joins TRBV5-8 to TRBJ1-1; the D gene is possibly TRBD1 (6 bases). The CDR3 spans 14 residues. Germline CDR1 reads SGHTS; CDR2 reads YDEGEE. Deletions cut 0 bases from V and 3 bases from J, with 9 bases between.